This passage covers 31 T cell receptor beta chains from one sample sequenced in a study of cytomegalovirus exposure and HLA in healthy donors. Primers included in the PCR were 60 Vbeta and 13 Jbeta primers. TCRdb's copy holds only in-frame clones and misses some; the assay was immunoSEQ multiplex PCR. The listing contains around 50,000 clones. Sequencing was performed on PBMCs. These receptors were obtained from a male donor in good health and CMV-seropositive.

The chain carries TRBV30 and TRBJ2-5, with 7 bases aligning to TRBD1. Germline-derived CDR1 and CDR2 are GTSNPN and SVGIG (reference sequence). The junction had 8 bases not matched to a gene; V was cut back by 2 bases and J by 5 bases. This CDR3 is built from 14 residues. The CDR3 loop is CAWSMTGLGETQYF. In nucleotides, the CDR3 is TGTGCCTGGAGTATGACAGGGCTTGGGGAGACCCAGTACTTC. Using reference TRBV30 and TRBJ2-5 for the parts outside the CDR3, the full variable domain is SQTIHQWPATLVQPVGSPLSLECTVEGTSNPNLYWYRQAAGRGLQLLFYSVGIGQISSEVPQNLSASRPQDRQFILSSKKLLLSDSGFYLCAWSMTGLGETQYFGPGTRLLVL.

The chain recombines TRBV18 with TRBJ2-6; D is possibly TRBD2 (6 bases). The CDR3 is 16 residues long. The germline V gene has CDR1 KGHSH and CDR2 LQKENI. Trimming removed 4 bases at V and 4 bases at J, with 14 bases between. CDR3 sequence (DNA): TGTGCCAGCTCACGACTAGGAATGGAGGGGGCCAACGTCCTGACTTTC. Amino acid sequence: CASSRLGMEGANVLTF.

V gene TRBV9 combines with J gene TRBJ2-1, with D possibly TRBD2 on 9 matching bases. Looked up from germline, CDR1 is SGDLS and CDR2 is YYNGEE. The CDR3 consists of 15 residues. V was pared by 4 bases and J by 8 bases, with 19 bases between. The CDR3 spells CASSPGGGGADEQFF. The CDR3 DNA is TGTGCCAGCAGCCCAGGGGGCGGGGGGGCTGATGAGCAGTTCTTC.

The rearrangement uses TRBV7-9 and TRBJ1-2; D ambiguous. The V and J ends lost 0 bases and 5 bases respectively, with 13 bases between them. CDR3 length: 15 amino acids. The germline V gene has CDR1 SEHNR and CDR2 FQNEAQ (reference sequence). The CDR3 sequence is CASSLAAVKSYGYTF. Here the CDR3 DNA reads TGTGCCAGCAGCTTAGCGGCAGTGAAGTCATATGGCTACACCTTC.

This rearrangement joins TRBV4-3 to TRBJ2-2; 9 bases are a match to TRBD1. The germline gives CDR1 LGHNA, CDR2 YSLEER. The junction had 1 base not matched to a gene; V was cut back by 6 bases and J by 2 bases. The CDR3 is made up of 14 amino acids. The CDR3 DNA sequence: TGCGCCAGCAGAACAGGGGGCAACACCGGGGAGCTGTTTTTT. It encodes CASRTGGNTGELFF.

V gene TRBV9 combines with J gene TRBJ2-6; D uncertain. The CDR3 runs 13 residues. Germline CDR1 SGDLS, CDR2 YYNGEE. V lost 3 bases, J lost 4 bases, and 5 bases lay in between. CDR3 DNA sequence: TGTGCCAGCAGCGGGGCCGGGGCCAACGTCCTGACTTTC. As protein: CASSGAGANVLTF.

CDR3 coding DNA: TGTGCCAGCAGCCACCAGGGGATGGCCTACGAGCAGTACTTC. It specifies CASSHQGMAYEQYF. V and J are TRBV6-5 and TRBJ2-7, with D perhaps TRBD1 (6 bases). The germline CDR1 and CDR2 sequences are MNHEY and SVGAGI. This CDR3 region has 14 residues. Between the trimmed V and J ends, which lost 6 bases and 2 bases, there was a span of 14 bases.

V gene TRBV7-3 combines with J gene TRBJ2-3; D ambiguous. Trimming cost V 5 bases and J 3 bases, with 15 bases left between them. Germline values: CDR1 SGHTA, CDR2 FQGTGA. This CDR3 is built from 15 residues. In nucleotides, the CDR3 is TGTGCCAGCAGCCCGGCTGCGGTCCCGACAGATACGCAGTATTTT. Residues: CASSPAAVPTDTQYF. Full variable domain (outside the CDR3, taken from reference TRBV7-3 and TRBJ2-3): GAGVSQTPSNKVTEKGKYVELRCDPISGHTALYWYRQSLGQGPEFLIYFQGTGAADDSGLPNDRFFAVRPEGSVSTLKIQRTERGDSAVYLCASSPAAVPTDTQYFGPGTRLTVL.

The chain has TRBV9 and TRBJ2-3, with 8 bases aligning to TRBD2. Looked up from germline, CDR1 is SGDLS and CDR2 is YYNGEE. The length of the CDR3 is 16 residues. V was pared by 4 bases and J by 0 bases, with 7 bases of the junction left unmatched. The chain's CDR3 is CASSTRGGQSTDTQYF. The CDR3 DNA is TGTGCCAGCAGCACGCGCGGGGGGCAAAGCACAGATACGCAGTATTTT. Using reference TRBV9 and TRBJ2-3 for the parts outside the CDR3, the full variable domain is DSGVTQTPKHLITATGQRVTLRCSPRSGDLSVYWYQQSLDQGLQFLIQYYNGEERAKGNILERFSAQQFPDLHSELNLSSLELGDSALYFCASSTRGGQSTDTQYFGPGTRLTVL.

This chain connects TRBV7-9 to TRBJ2-7; TRBD1 is a possible D gene (6 bases). This CDR3 contains 14 residues. The germline gives CDR1 SEHNR, CDR2 FQNEAQ (reference sequence). V was shortened by 5 bases and J by 2 bases, with 13 bases between the two germline ends. CDR3 nucleotides: TGTGCCAGCAGCCACTCGGACAGCCCCTACGAGCAGTACTTC. This translates into CASSHSDSPYEQYF.

Of note for this clone: Other DNA sequences within the sample encode an identical CDR3. The rearrangement joins TRBV27 to TRBJ1-2; D is unresolved. The CDR3 is made up of 12 amino acids. Germline V CDR1 and CDR2: MNHEY, SMNVEV (reference sequence). V lost 6 bases to trimming and J lost 1 base, with 6 bases between them. CDR3 region: CASSTNNYGYTF. The DNA of the CDR3 is TGTGCCAGCAGCACTAATAACTATGGCTACACCTTC.

The chain joins TRBV30 to TRBJ2-7, with 10 bases identical to TRBD2. V lost 0 bases to trimming and J lost 6 bases; unmatched junction nucleotides: 5. This CDR3 spans 14 amino acids. The V gene's germline CDR1 is GTSNPN and CDR2 SVGIG (reference sequence). CDR3 in amino acids: CAWSVSSGGREQYF. CDR3 sequence (DNA): TGTGCCTGGAGTGTAAGTAGCGGGGGGCGCGAGCAGTACTTC.

The rearrangement links TRBV9 to TRBJ1-1; the D gene is possibly TRBD1 (5 bases). CDR1 is SGDLS, CDR2 YYNGEE, per germline. CDR3 length: 14 amino acids. Trimming stripped 6 bases from V and 1 base from J, with 13 bases between. The CDR3 here is CASTLGGKNTEAFF. CDR3 in DNA: TGTGCCAGCACCCTGGGGGGGAAGAACACTGAAGCTTTCTTT.

V is TRBV28 and J is TRBJ1-2; 7 bases are a match to TRBD1. Per germline, CDR1 MDHEN and CDR2 SYDVKM. The junction had 10 bases not matched to a gene; V was cut back by 8 bases and J by 4 bases. This CDR3 has 14 amino acids. Here the CDR3 reads CASQTRGGGYGYTF. The DNA for the CDR3 is TGTGCCAGCCAAACTCGAGGGGGCGGCTATGGCTACACCTTC.

The V gene is TRBV7-2, the J gene TRBJ1-1; the D gene is possibly TRBD1 (6 bases). The CDR3 totals 15 residues. The V end was cut by 5 bases, the J end by 7 bases, with 20 bases between. In germline, CDR1 is SGHTA, CDR2 FQGNSA. CDR3 nucleotides: TGTGCCAGCAGCCAACCCCTCGGGGGGCCTAATGAAGCTTTCTTT. Translated, it gives CASSQPLGGPNEAFF.

This chain joins TRBV18 and TRBJ1-2, with a possible D match to TRBD1 (5 bases). There are 16 residues in the CDR3. Germline CDR1 and CDR2: KGHSH and LQKENI. The V end was cut by 2 bases, the J end by 3 bases, with 16 bases between. CDR3 sequence reads: CASSPRSGGVDYGYTF. Written as DNA, the CDR3 is TGTGCCAGCTCACCAAGGTCGGGGGGAGTTGACTATGGCTACACCTTC.

The chain combines TRBV30 with TRBJ1-1; D is unresolved. V gave up 0 bases and J gave up 7 bases, with 12 bases separating them. CDR1 is GTSNPN, CDR2 SVGIG, per germline (reference sequence). There are 13 residues in the CDR3. CDR3 protein: CAWSVLPFLEAFF. DNA for the CDR3: TGTGCCTGGAGTGTACTCCCCTTCCTTGAAGCTTTCTTT. The whole variable domain, remainder taken from reference TRBV30 and TRBJ1-1, is SQTIHQWPATLVQPVGSPLSLECTVEGTSNPNLYWYRQAAGRGLQLLFYSVGIGQISSEVPQNLSASRPQDRQFILSSKKLLLSDSGFYLCAWSVLPFLEAFFGQGTRLTVV.

The V gene is TRBV7-2, the J gene TRBJ2-5; 9 bases align to TRBD1. Per germline, CDR1 SGHTA and CDR2 FQGNSA. The CDR3 is 16 amino acids. Trimming removed 5 bases from V and 2 bases from J; junction bases left unmatched: 9. In nucleotides, the CDR3 is TGTGCCAGCAGCCCATTCGGGACAGGGTCTCAAGAGACCCAGTACTTC. Protein: CASSPFGTGSQETQYF.

The V call is TRBV7-8, the J call TRBJ1-1; D is ambiguous. Germline V gene lookup returns CDR1 SGHVS and CDR2 FQNEAQ. There are 14 residues in the CDR3. Trimming shortened V by 5 bases and J by 2 bases, and 12 bases separated the two germline ends. The CDR3 region has the DNA TGTGCCAGCAGCGAGGTCGAGGCCAACACTGAAGCTTTCTTT. This gives the protein CASSEVEANTEAFF. Combining the CDR3 with reference TRBV7-8 and TRBJ1-1 gives the whole variable domain GAGVSQSPRYKVAKRGQDVALRCDPISGHVSLFWYQQALGQGPEFLTYFQNEAQLDKSGLPSDRFFAERPEGSVSTLKIQRTQQEDSAVYLCASSEVEANTEAFFGQGTRLTVV.

The V call is TRBV27, the J call TRBJ2-5, with no clear D. V was pared by 4 bases and J by 1 base, with 7 bases between. Germline V gene sequence: CDR1 MNHEY, CDR2 SMNVEV (reference sequence). This CDR3 contains 13 residues. The CDR3 nucleotides are TGTGCCAGCAGTTCTCGGTCCCAAGAGACCCAGTACTTC. Translation: CASSSRSQETQYF.

This sequence joins TRBV7-9 and TRBJ2-7; 7 bases are shared with TRBD2. J gave up 2 bases and V 5 bases, and 15 bases lay outside the gene matches. The CDR3 runs 17 residues. Germline V gene lookup returns CDR1 SEHNR and CDR2 FQNEAQ (reference sequence). The CDR3 sequence: CASSPPGGSNLAYEQYF. CDR3 bases: TGTGCCAGCAGCCCCCCGGGGGGTAGCAACTTGGCCTACGAGCAGTACTTC.

V gene TRBV28 combines with J gene TRBJ2-7; D is perhaps TRBD1 (5 bases). The CDR3 length is 14 residues. Trimming stripped 5 bases from V and 5 bases from J, with 16 bases between. CDR1 is MDHEN, CDR2 SYDVKM, per germline. The CDR3: CASSTDKPGDEQYF. In nucleotides, the CDR3 is TGTGCCAGCAGTACGGACAAACCGGGTGACGAGCAGTACTTC.

This chain uses TRBV30 with TRBJ1-6; possibly TRBD1 for D (5 bases). Germline values: CDR1 GTSNPN, CDR2 SVGIG (reference sequence). V shed 1 base and J shed 8 bases, with 12 bases lying between them. CDR3 length: 14 amino acids. CDR3 DNA sequence: TGTGCCTGGAGTGCTGGGGGGGAGGATTCACCCCTCCACTTT. As protein: CAWSAGGEDSPLHF.

This CDR3 reads CASSQTGGAFTDTQYF. In nucleotides, the CDR3 is TGTGCCAGCAGCCAAACAGGGGGCGCGTTCACAGATACGCAGTATTTT. The chain combines TRBV4-2 with TRBJ2-3; TRBD1 agrees at 9 bases. The CDR3 sequence is 16 residues long. After removal of 2 bases from V and 2 bases from J, the junction contained 5 bases not matched to a gene. CDR1 and CDR2 from the germline V gene are LGHNA and YNFKEQ.

The genes are TRBV30 and TRBJ2-2, with unresolved D. Germline V lookup: CDR1 GTSNPN, CDR2 SVGIG (reference sequence). V lost 0 bases and J 2 bases, leaving 7 bases between the germline ends. The CDR3 runs to 14 residues. For the CDR3, the DNA is TGTGCCTGGAGTGTTTCATTTAACACCGGGGAGCTGTTTTTT. Translation gives CAWSVSFNTGELFF.

The CDR3 here is CASSTGQGNNSPLHF. DNA for the CDR3: TGTGCCAGCAGCACCGGACAGGGGAATAATTCACCCCTCCACTTT. The V and J genes are TRBV7-6 and TRBJ1-6; 9 bases are shared with TRBD1. V was pared by 5 bases and J by 5 bases, with 4 bases of the junction left unmatched. The CDR3 sequence is 15 residues long. Germline values: CDR1 SGHVS, CDR2 FNYEAQ.

The genes are TRBV10-3 and TRBJ1-1; D not certain. The CDR3 covers 14 residues. V lost 3 bases and J 1 base, leaving 9 bases between the germline ends. Germline V gene data show CDR1 as ENHRY and CDR2 as SYGVKD. The CDR3 coding sequence is TGTGCCATCAGTGATTCCGGGGAGAACACTGAAGCTTTCTTT. This translates into CAISDSGENTEAFF.

The CDR3 bases are TGTGCCAGCAGTTTTCGACAGGTCAATCAGCCCCAGCATTTT. This gives the protein CASSFRQVNQPQHF. This chain uses TRBV28 with TRBJ1-5; D may be TRBD1 (6 bases). The CDR3 is 14 residues long. V lost 3 bases to trimming and J lost 3 bases, with 9 bases between them. The germline CDR1 and CDR2 sequences are MDHEN and SYDVKM.

CDR3 loop: CASSLRGSLEGYTF. The CDR3 bases are TGTGCCAGCAGCTTACGTGGGTCCCTGGAGGGCTACACCTTC. The chain uses TRBV7-6 and TRBJ1-2; no clear D gene. This CDR3 has 14 amino acids. The ends were cut back, 2 bases at V and 8 bases at J, with 15 bases in the middle. Germline assignment: CDR1 SGHVS and CDR2 FNYEAQ.

The chain joins TRBV7-9 to TRBJ2-6; 7 bases agree with TRBD2. Germline lookup yields CDR1 SEHNR and CDR2 FQNEAQ (reference sequence). V lost 3 bases, J lost 0 bases, and 2 bases stayed unmatched. This CDR3 has 16 residues. CDR3 region: CASSLGGSSGANVLTF. CDR3 nucleotide sequence: TGTGCCAGCAGCTTGGGCGGGAGCTCTGGGGCCAACGTCCTGACTTTC.

This rearrangement joins TRBV27 to TRBJ2-7; D might be TRBD1 (6 bases). The CDR3 extends over 14 amino acids. Germline V lookup: CDR1 MNHEY, CDR2 SMNVEV (reference sequence). Deletions cut 5 bases from V and 5 bases from J, with 16 bases between. CDR3 protein: CASSTRTEVNEQYF. The CDR3 DNA is TGTGCCAGCAGTACCCGGACAGAAGTGAACGAGCAGTACTTC.